This is a list of T cell receptor beta chains from one sample in a study of blood T cell repertoires in COVID-19. TCRdb keeps only in-frame clones here, not all; method: immunoSEQ multiplex PCR. The sample shows under 130,000 clones, around 80% of them seen only once. What was sequenced was peripheral blood. The receptors originated from a man between 65 and 85 years old with active or convalescent COVID-19. The CDR3 runs from the conserved cysteine through the conserved F or W. A D gene is named only where the DNA matches it firmly. The size field is filled for only some rows; it gives once, few, many or a size class.

TRBJ2-7 TRBV7-2 TRBD1 - CASSRGDRSYEQYF TGTGCCAGCAGCAGAGGGGACAGATCCTACGAGCAGTACTTC
TRBJ1-1 TRBV10-3 TRBD1 - CATLDRGMNTEAFF TGTGCCACCCTGGACAGGGGAATGAACACTGAAGCTTTCTTT
TRBJ2-4 TRBV2 TRBD1 - CASSEGQGARNIQYF TGTGCCAGCAGCGAGGGACAGGGGGCGCGGAACATTCAGTACTTC
TRBJ2-3 TRBV9 - - CASSVEPGAGTGVSDTQYF TGTGCCAGCAGCGTAGAGCCCGGAGCGGGGACAGGTGTTTCAGATACGCAGTATTTT
TRBJ1-6 TRBV7-9 - - CASSVQAAVNSPLHF TGTGCCAGCAGCGTCCAAGCCGCGGTTAATTCACCCCTCCACTTT
TRBJ2-3 TRBV9 - - CASSPRTASTDTQYF TGTGCCAGCAGCCCGAGGACTGCGAGCACAGATACGCAGTATTTT
TRBJ1-1 TRBV24-1 - - CATSDLTGKAFF TGTGCCACCAGTGATTTGACAGGGAAAGCTTTCTTT
TRBJ1-4 TRBV12-3/TRBV12-4 TRBD1 many CASRTGQEMFF TGTGCCAGCAGAACTGGACAGGAAATGTTTTTT
TRBJ2-3 TRBV15 TRBD2 - CATSRDRLPSGGYTQYF TGTGCCACCAGCAGAGATAGATTGCCTAGCGGGGGATATACGCAGTATTTT
TRBJ2-7 TRBV30 - - CAWSVPRTVSYEQYF TGTGCCTGGAGTGTTCCCCGGACAGTCTCCTACGAGCAGTACTTC
TRBJ1-4 TRBV30 TRBD1 - CAWRSYRGPGQGIEKLFF TGTGCCTGGAGATCTTATCGTGGCCCGGGACAGGGGATCGAAAAACTGTTTTTT
TRBJ2-2 TRBV5-1 - - CASSLVGGHSGELFF TGCGCCAGCAGCTTGGTGGGAGGTCACAGCGGGGAGCTGTTTTTT
TRBJ2-1 TRBV2 TRBD2 - CASSEGLAGSHNEQFF TGTGCCAGCAGTGAAGGACTAGCGGGGTCCCACAATGAGCAGTTCTTC
TRBJ1-3 TRBV29-1 - - CSVAPTPGNTIYF TGCAGCGTTGCCCCGACTCCTGGAAACACCATATATTTT
TRBJ1-5 TRBV5-1 - - CASSLEGANNQPQHF TGCGCCAGCAGCTTGGAAGGGGCCAACAATCAGCCCCAGCATTTT
TRBJ2-3 TRBV3-1/TRBV3-2 - - CASSQDYYGGGEHTDTQYF TGTGCCAGCAGCCAAGACTATTATGGCGGCGGGGAGCACACAGATACGCAGTATTTT
TRBJ1-5 TRBV19 - - CASSMVYGYSNQPQHF TGTGCCAGTAGTATGGTGTACGGGTATAGCAATCAGCCCCAGCATTTT
TRBJ2-2 TRBV5-4 - - CASSLTVGAANTGELFF TGTGCCAGCAGCTTGACGGTGGGGGCCGCGAACACCGGGGAGCTGTTTTTT
TRBJ2-3 TRBV7-9 TRBD1 - CASSPPGQATDTQYF TGTGCCAGCAGCCCTCCGGGACAGGCGACAGATACGCAGTATTTT
TRBJ2-1 TRBV10-3 TRBD2 - CAISDSRAGGNEQFF TGTGCCATCAGTGACAGCAGGGCGGGAGGCAATGAGCAGTTCTTC
TRBJ2-1 TRBV7-8 TRBD1 - CASSLVVRGDRDSVYNEQFF TGTGCCAGCAGCTTAGTCGTTCGAGGGGACCGGGACAGCGTTTACAATGAGCAGTTCTTC
TRBJ2-1 TRBV24-1 - - CATSDLRYGASSSYNEQFF TGTGCCACCAGTGATTTGAGGTATGGAGCTAGCAGCTCCTACAATGAGCAGTTCTTC
TRBJ1-3 TRBV18 - once CASSPEEGRGNTIYF TGTGCCAGCTCACCCGAGGAGGGACGGGGAAACACCATATATTTT
TRBJ1-4 TRBV5-1 TRBD1 few CASSPTGGGNEKLFF TGCGCCAGCAGCCCCACAGGGGGCGGGAATGAAAAACTGTTTTTT
TRBJ2-7 TRBV4-1 TRBD1 few CASSHRTGSSYEQYF TGCGCCAGCAGCCACCGGACAGGGAGCTCCTACGAGCAGTACTTC
TRBJ1-4 TRBV2 - - CASSESGKRDEKLFF TGTGCCAGCAGTGAGTCGGGCAAGAGGGATGAAAAACTGTTTTTT
TRBJ2-5 TRBV5-1 TRBD2 - CASSSLAGETQYF TGCGCCAGCAGCTCGTTAGCGGGAGAGACCCAGTACTTC
TRBJ1-3 TRBV19 - once CASSISQFSGNTIYF TGTGCCAGTAGTATTTCACAATTCTCTGGAAACACCATATATTTT
TRBJ2-5 TRBV12-5 - - CASGLGGAETQYF TGTGCTAGTGGTTTGGGGGGAGCAGAGACCCAGTACTTC
TRBJ2-5 TRBV6-5 - - CASKSSAGTQYF TGTGCCAGCAAAAGTAGCGCCGGGACCCAGTACTTC
TRBJ2-1 TRBV15 - - CATSRGMTEIHNEQFF TGTGCCACCAGCAGGGGAATGACAGAAATTCACAATGAGCAGTTCTTC
TRBJ2-5 TRBV9 TRBD2 - CASSLGLAGSFERETQYF TGTGCCAGCAGCCTGGGACTAGCGGGCTCCTTCGAGAGAGAGACCCAGTACTTC